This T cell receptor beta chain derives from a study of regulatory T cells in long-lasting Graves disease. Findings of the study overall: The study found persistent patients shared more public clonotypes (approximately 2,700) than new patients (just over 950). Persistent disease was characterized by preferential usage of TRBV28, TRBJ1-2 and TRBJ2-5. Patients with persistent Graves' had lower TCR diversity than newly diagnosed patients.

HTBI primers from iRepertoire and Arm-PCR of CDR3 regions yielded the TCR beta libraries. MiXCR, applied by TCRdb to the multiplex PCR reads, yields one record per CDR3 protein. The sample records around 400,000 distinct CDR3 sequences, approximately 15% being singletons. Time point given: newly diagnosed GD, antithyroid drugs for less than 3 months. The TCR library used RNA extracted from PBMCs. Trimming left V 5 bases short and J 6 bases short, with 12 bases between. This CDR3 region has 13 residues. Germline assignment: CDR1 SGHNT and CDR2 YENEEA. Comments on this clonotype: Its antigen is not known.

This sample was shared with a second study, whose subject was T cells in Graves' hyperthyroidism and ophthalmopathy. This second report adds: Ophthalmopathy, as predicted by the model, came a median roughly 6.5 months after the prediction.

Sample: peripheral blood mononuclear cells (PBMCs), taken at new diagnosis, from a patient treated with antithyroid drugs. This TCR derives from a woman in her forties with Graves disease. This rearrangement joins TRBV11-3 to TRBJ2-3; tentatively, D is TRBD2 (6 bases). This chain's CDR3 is CASSPGGMDTQYF. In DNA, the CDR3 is TGTGCCAGCAGCCCTGGCGGGATGGATACGCAGTATTTT.